This is a list of T cell receptor beta chains from one sample in a study of blood T cell repertoires in COVID-19. Using immunoSEQ multiplex PCR, the repertoire was profiled, and TCRdb retains in-frame clones only, with some absent. This table has about 170,000 clones, roughly 86% appearing once. The specimen was peripheral blood. The source of these receptors is a man between 60 and 70 years old with COVID-19, enrolled during active disease. CDR3s include the opening cysteine and the closing phenylalanine or tryptophan. D genes are given only for firm matches.

v_call	j_call	d_call	cdr3_nt	cdr3_aa
TRBV2	TRBJ2-2	NA	TGTGCCAGCAGCGGACAGAGGAACACCGGGGAGCTGTTTTTT	CASSGQRNTGELFF
TRBV6-2/TRBV6-3	TRBJ1-2	TRBD1	TGTGCCAGCAGTTCGGGACAGGGAAACTATGGCTACACCTTC	CASSSGQGNYGYTF
TRBV19	TRBJ2-2	NA	TGTGCCAGTAGTAACAGATTTCATTTAGCCGGGGAGCTGTTTTTT	CASSNRFHLAGELFF
TRBV24-1	TRBJ2-7	TRBD2	TGTGCCACCAGTGATCGGTCTAGCGGCTCCTACGAGCAGTACTTC	CATSDRSSGSYEQYF
TRBV6-5	TRBJ2-7	TRBD2	TGTGCCACGACGACTAGCGGGGGTTCCTACGAGCAGTACTTC	CATTTSGGSYEQYF
TRBV20-1	TRBJ2-3	NA	TGCAGTGCTAGTAAAGCAGGGCGAGAAGATACGCAGTATTTT	CSASKAGREDTQYF
TRBV5-6	TRBJ2-3	NA	TGTGCCAGCAGCCGAGGTACAGGGAGCACAGATACGCAGTATTTT	CASSRGTGSTDTQYF
TRBV4-1	TRBJ1-1	TRBD1	TGCGCCAGCAGCCCTGGACAGGGAATGAACACTGAAGCTTTCTTT	CASSPGQGMNTEAFF
TRBV2	TRBJ1-4	NA	TGTGCCAGCAGTGATTTTACTCGTGTGGAAAAACTGTTTTTT	CASSDFTRVEKLFF
TRBV30	TRBJ1-2	TRBD1	TGTGCCTGGAGTCCTCAGGGGGCTCATGGCTACACCTTC	CAWSPQGAHGYTF
TRBV6-6	TRBJ2-4	TRBD2	TGTGCCAGCAGAGACAGCGGGAGGGCTGACATTCAGTACTTC	CASRDSGRADIQYF